The 7 T cell receptor beta chains reported below all come from one sample, sequenced in a study of brain T cells in children with intractable seizures. Time point reported: blood from clinic visit 5 months post-surgery; TSC patient then seizure free. Sequencing used immunoSEQ multiplex PCR; TCRdb keeps in-frame clones, though not all of them. The table records 300,000 to 400,000 clones, more than 85% of them present only once. The specimen comprised peripheral blood, sampled more than 4 months after surgery. The receptor source for this set is a boy younger than two with tuberous sclerosis and intractable seizures.

The genes are TRBV5-1 and TRBJ2-7; D not certain. Germline V gene lookup returns CDR1 SGHRS and CDR2 YFSETQ. Trimming left V 1 base short and J 5 bases short, with 7 bases between. The CDR3 contains 12 residues. The CDR3 DNA follows: TGCGCCAGCAGCTTGACCGGCCACGAGCAGTACTTC. This encodes CASSLTGHEQYF.

This clone came up once. The chain combines TRBV7-2 with TRBJ2-1; D assignment may be TRBD1 or TRBD2 (5 bases each). The CDR3 length is 15 residues. V lost 1 base to trimming and J lost 7 bases, with 14 bases between them. The germline V gene has CDR1 SGHTA and CDR2 FQGNSA. The CDR3 coding sequence is TGTGCCAGCAGCTTAGTGGGGGAGTCGGGGAATGAGCAGTTCTTC. Translating it yields CASSLVGESGNEQFF.

The V and J genes are TRBV29-1 and TRBJ2-1; D remains unclear. The V end lost 5 bases, the J end lost 7 bases, and 12 bases lay between the germline ends. CDR1 and CDR2 from the germline V gene are SQVTM and ANQGSEA. This CDR3 is built from 12 residues. The CDR3 DNA follows: TGCAGCGTTTTGACCCGTCGAAATGAGCAGTTCTTC. It specifies CSVLTRRNEQFF.

The chain has TRBV4-2 and TRBJ2-7; a possible D gene is TRBD2 (6 bases). This CDR3 has 17 residues. V was pared by 0 bases and J by 4 bases, with 19 bases between. CDR1 and CDR2 from the germline V gene are LGHNA and YNFKEQ. The CDR3, as DNA: TGTGCCAGCAGCCAAGAAGCTTGGGACTCGGGGAGTTACGAGCAGTACTTC. Its translation: CASSQEAWDSGSYEQYF.

On this clone: One junction end does not reproduce the germline sequence, and a read error may be involved. The chain joins TRBV7-7 to TRBJ2-7; D is unresolved. The CDR3 is 15 amino acids. From germline, CDR1 is SSHAT and CDR2 FNYEAQ (reference sequence). The CDR3 loop is CASSSVLVSLAEQYF. The CDR3 DNA reads TGTGCTAGCAGCTCCGTATTAGTCTCCCTTGCCGAGCAGTACTTC.

The chain combines TRBV5-1 with TRBJ2-1; D is tentatively TRBD1 or TRBD2 (5 bases each). The CDR3 runs 15 residues. Germline V lookup: CDR1 SGHRS, CDR2 YFSETQ. V lost 6 bases to trimming and J lost 0 bases, with 13 bases between them. The CDR3 protein is CASMNWGSSYNEQFF. The CDR3 coding sequence is TGCGCCAGCATGAACTGGGGGAGCTCCTACAATGAGCAGTTCTTC.

V usage is TRBV24-1 and J usage is TRBJ2-3; no clear D gene. Germline CDR1 is KGHDR and CDR2 is SFDVKD. V was trimmed by 0 bases and J by 5 bases, leaving 8 bases between them. There are 14 residues in the CDR3. The CDR3 DNA is TGTGCCACCAGTGATTTGATGTTAGGAGATACGCAGTATTTT. This sequence encodes CATSDLMLGDTQYF.